The 12 T cell receptor beta chains given below trace back to one sample, sequenced in a study of blood T cell repertoires in COVID-19. Sequencing was performed with immunoSEQ multiplex PCR; in TCRdb, only in-frame clones are kept and a portion is missing. The sample carries a few hundred thousand clones, roughly 90% recorded once. The sample was peripheral blood. The receptors originated from a woman aged 65 to 85 with COVID-19, enrolled during active disease.

J is TRBJ2-5 and V is TRBV30, with 14 nucleotides matching TRBD2. V was pared by 5 bases and J by 5 bases, with 7 bases of the junction left unmatched. Germline loops: CDR1 GTSNPN, CDR2 SVGIG (reference sequence). The CDR3 spans 15 residues. The CDR3 spells CAWRTSGGLGETQYF. The CDR3 nucleotides read TGTGCCTGGCGGACTAGCGGGGGGCTAGGGGAGACCCAGTACTTC.

The chain combines TRBV18 with TRBJ2-7, with 7 bases lining up with TRBD1. From germline, CDR1 is KGHSH and CDR2 LQKENI. V was pared by 4 bases and J by 1 base, with 7 bases of the junction left unmatched. The CDR3 has 15 amino acids. Here the CDR3 DNA reads TGTGCCAGCTCACTGGAAGCAGGGGGATCCTACGAGCAGTACTTC. It is translated as CASSLEAGGSYEQYF.

The rearrangement links TRBV13 to TRBJ2-3; the D gene is possibly TRBD2 (6 bases). Germline V CDR1 and CDR2: PRHDT, FYEKMQ (reference sequence). The CDR3 loop spans 13 amino acids. V was shortened by 1 base and J by 10 bases, with 12 bases between the two germline ends. CDR3 region: CASSLERANAQYF. CDR3 sequence (DNA): TGTGCCAGCAGCTTAGAGCGGGCTAATGCGCAGTATTTT.

The V and J genes are TRBV2 and TRBJ1-2; D gene ambiguous. Germline V gene data show CDR1 as SNHLY and CDR2 as FYNNEI. The CDR3 length is 14 residues. V dropped 4 bases and J dropped 4 bases, with 13 bases sitting between them. The CDR3 sequence is CASSVNGEAYGYTF. In nucleotides, the CDR3 is TGTGCCAGCAGTGTCAACGGGGAGGCCTATGGCTACACCTTC. Combining the CDR3 with reference TRBV2 and TRBJ1-2 gives the whole variable domain EPEVTQTPSHQVTQMGQEVILRCVPISNHLYFYWYRQILGQKVEFLVSFYNNEISEKSEIFDDQFSVERPDGSNFTLKIRSTKLEDSAMYFCASSVNGEAYGYTFGSGTRLTVV.

The chain has TRBV27 and TRBJ2-2; the match to TRBD1 covers 7 bases. Germline V gives CDR1 MNHEY, CDR2 SMNVEV (reference sequence). The junction had 4 bases not matched to a gene; V was cut back by 3 bases and J by 0 bases. CDR3 length: 16 amino acids. The CDR3 nucleotides are TGTGCCAGCAGTTTTAGGGGGACAGCGAACACCGGGGAGCTGTTTTTT. It is translated as CASSFRGTANTGELFF.

This clone has just one count. V gene TRBV5-8 combines with J gene TRBJ2-1; D might be TRBD1 (5 bases). CDR1 SGHTS and CDR2 YDEGEE come from the germline V gene. CDR3 length: 15 residues. Trimming shortened V by 0 bases and J by 5 bases, and 12 bases separated the two germline ends. Here the CDR3 DNA reads TGTGCCAGCAGCTTGGAAGGCAGGGTGAACAATGAGCAGTTCTTC. It is translated as CASSLEGRVNNEQFF.

The rearrangement links TRBV18 to TRBJ2-2; 9 nucleotides align to TRBD2. The CDR3 loop spans 14 amino acids. V lost 4 bases to trimming and J lost 6 bases; unmatched junction nucleotides: 3. CDR1 KGHSH and CDR2 LQKENI come from the germline V gene. CDR3 region: CASSLGLAAGELFF. The CDR3 DNA is TGTGCCAGCTCACTGGGACTAGCCGCCGGGGAGCTGTTTTTT.

The chain combines TRBV7-9 with TRBJ2-5, with 12 nucleotides matching TRBD2. The length of the CDR3 is 15 residues. The germline gives CDR1 SEHNR, CDR2 FQNEAQ (reference sequence). With 5 bases clipped from V and 5 bases from J, the junction kept 6 bases outside the gene matches. Here the CDR3 DNA reads TGTGCCAGCAGCCCAAGGACTAGCGGGGTTGAGACCCAGTACTTC. This sequence encodes CASSPRTSGVETQYF. The whole variable domain, remainder taken from reference TRBV7-9 and TRBJ2-5, is DTGVSQNPRHKITKRGQNVTFRCDPISEHNRLYWYRQTLGQGPEFLTYFQNEAQLEKSRLLSDRFSAERPKGSFSTLEIQRTEQGDSAMYLCASSPRTSGVETQYFGPGTRLLVL.

Details on this clone: This sample includes further DNA sequences coding for the same CDR3. The gene calls are TRBV18 and TRBJ1-2, with TRBD1 matching 9 bases. CDR3 length equals 15 residues. Losses at the gene ends were 2 bases for V and 4 bases for J; bases not matched to a gene: 5. Germline CDR1 is KGHSH and CDR2 is LQKENI. This chain's CDR3 is CASSPSTGGGYGYTF. The CDR3 DNA reads TGTGCCAGCTCACCAAGTACAGGGGGCGGCTATGGCTACACCTTC.

As DNA, the CDR3 is TGTGCCACCAGTGATTCAGGGGTCAGGACTGAAGCTTTCTTT. Translating gives CATSDSGVRTEAFF. J is TRBJ1-1 and V is TRBV24-1; possible D gene TRBD1, 6 bases. V was cut by 2 bases and J by 5 bases, with 11 bases left in between. The CDR3 spans 14 residues. Germline CDR1 is KGHDR and CDR2 is SFDVKD.

The chain employs TRBV18 and TRBJ2-1; a weak D match, TRBD2 (6 bases). The germline gives CDR1 KGHSH, CDR2 LQKENI. This CDR3 is 16 amino acids long. Deletions cut 6 bases from V and 4 bases from J, with 19 bases between. This chain's CDR3 is CASSQSGTREYNEQFF. CDR3 coding DNA: TGTGCCAGCTCCCAGTCCGGGACTCGTGAGTACAATGAGCAGTTCTTC.

J is TRBJ1-2 and V is TRBV9; 7 bases are a match to TRBD1. After removal of 3 bases from V and 7 bases from J, the junction contained 9 bases not matched to a gene. Germline V lookup: CDR1 SGDLS, CDR2 YYNGEE. The CDR3 extends over 14 amino acids. The CDR3 is CASSAQGTGTGYTF. In DNA form, the CDR3 reads TGTGCCAGCAGCGCACAGGGGACTGGTACTGGCTACACCTTC.